These 2 T cell receptor beta chains share one sample of origin, sequenced in a study of Graves' ophthalmopathy and Graves' hyperthyroidism. Amplification of the TCR beta CDR3 regions used RNA transcripts (as template). An opening RT-PCR round employed HTBI primers and preceded a second-round multiplex PCR. TCRdb reprocessed the multiplex PCR reads via MiXCR and lists one record per CDR3 protein. The repertoire holds 400,000 or so distinct CDR3 sequences, with over 15% as singletons. Sequencing used peripheral blood. These TCRs come from a woman aged 18-35 years with stable Graves' hyperthyroidism.

This clonotype was seen repeatedly, ten times or more. The chain carries TRBV29-1 and TRBJ2-7; no definite D call. This CDR3 spans 12 amino acids. Trimming removed 0 bases from V and 2 bases from J, with 5 bases in between. Germline-derived CDR1 and CDR2 are SQVTM and ANQGSEA. In nucleotides, the CDR3 is TGCAGCGTTGAAGAAGCTACCTACGAGCAGTACTTC. The encoded protein is CSVEEATYEQYF.

This clonotype has at least ten counts. The rearrangement joins TRBV27 to TRBJ2-5; D is unresolved. The CDR3 has 14 amino acids. V was trimmed by 0 bases and J by 5 bases, leaving 10 bases between them. CDR1 and CDR2 from the germline V gene are MNHEY and SMNVEV (reference sequence). CDR3 in DNA: TGTGCCAGCAGTTTATCGACTCCCTGGGAGACCCAGTACTTC. Its translation is CASSLSTPWETQYF.